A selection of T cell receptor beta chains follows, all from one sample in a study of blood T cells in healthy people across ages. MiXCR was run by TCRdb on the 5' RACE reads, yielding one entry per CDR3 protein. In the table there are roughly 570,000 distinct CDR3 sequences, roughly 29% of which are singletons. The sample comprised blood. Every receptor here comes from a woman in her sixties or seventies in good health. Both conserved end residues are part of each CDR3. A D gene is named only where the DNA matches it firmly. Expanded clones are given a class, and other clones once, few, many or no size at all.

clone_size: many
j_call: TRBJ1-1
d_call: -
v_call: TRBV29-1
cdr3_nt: TGCAGCGGAGGACAGAACATGAACACTGAAGCTTTCTTT
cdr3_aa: CSGGQNMNTEAFF

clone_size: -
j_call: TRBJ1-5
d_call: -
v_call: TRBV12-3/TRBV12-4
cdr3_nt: TGTGCCAGCAGTTTTTCGGCAGGTGATCAGCCCCAGCATTTT
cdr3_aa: CASSFSAGDQPQHF

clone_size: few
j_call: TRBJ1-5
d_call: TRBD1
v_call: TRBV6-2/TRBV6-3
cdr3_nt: TGTGCCAGCAGTCCCCAGGGGGCATCGAGCAATCAGCCCCAGCATTTT
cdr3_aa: CASSPQGASSNQPQHF

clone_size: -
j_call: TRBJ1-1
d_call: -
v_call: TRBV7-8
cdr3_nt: TGTGCCAGCAGCAGCACCCAAAATGAAGCTTTCTTT
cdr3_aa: CASSSTQNEAFF

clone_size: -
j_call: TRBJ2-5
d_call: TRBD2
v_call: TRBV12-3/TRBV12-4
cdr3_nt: TGTGCCAGCAGTCTTGGGACTAGCGGGAGGGCCAGGGAGACCCAGTACTTC
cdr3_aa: CASSLGTSGRARETQYF

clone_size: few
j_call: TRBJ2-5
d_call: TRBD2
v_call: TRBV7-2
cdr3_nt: TGTGCCAGCAGCCCAAACGGAATAGCGGGGGAGACCCAGTACTTC
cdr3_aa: CASSPNGIAGETQYF

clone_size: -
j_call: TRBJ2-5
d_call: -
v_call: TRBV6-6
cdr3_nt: TGTGCCAGCGGTGGGGGCCTGGAGACCCAGTACTTC
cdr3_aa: CASGGGLETQYF

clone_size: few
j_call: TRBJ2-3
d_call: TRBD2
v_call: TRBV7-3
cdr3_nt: TGTGCCAGCAGCTTAAACCCTCCAGCGGGGGGGCGTCCAGATACGCAGTATTTT
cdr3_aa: CASSLNPPAGGRPDTQYF

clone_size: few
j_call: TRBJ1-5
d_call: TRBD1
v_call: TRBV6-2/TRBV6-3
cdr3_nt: TGTGCCAGCGGGACAGCCGATCATAGCAATCAGCCCCAGCATTTT
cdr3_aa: CASGTADHSNQPQHF

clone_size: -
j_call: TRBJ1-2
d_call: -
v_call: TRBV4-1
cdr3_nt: TGCGCCAGCAGCCAAGGGAATCCGGGAGGGGGCTACACCTTC
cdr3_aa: CASSQGNPGGGYTF

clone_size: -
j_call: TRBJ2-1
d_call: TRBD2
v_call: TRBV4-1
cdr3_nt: TGCGCCAGCAGCCTAGTCTTAGCGGGGATTGGCGGTAAGCAGTTCTTC
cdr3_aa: CASSLVLAGIGGKQFF

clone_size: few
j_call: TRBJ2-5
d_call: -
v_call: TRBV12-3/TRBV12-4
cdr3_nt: TGTGCCAGCAGTCCCCAGAATTGGGGGACCCAGTACTTC
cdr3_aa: CASSPQNWGTQYF

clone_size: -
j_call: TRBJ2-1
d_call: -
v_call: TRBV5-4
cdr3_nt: TGTGCCAGCAGCTCGACAGCAAGCTCCTACAATGAGCAGTTCTTC
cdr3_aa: CASSSTASSYNEQFF

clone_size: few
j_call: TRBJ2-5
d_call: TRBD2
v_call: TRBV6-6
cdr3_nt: TGTGCCAGCAGTCTGGCTAGCGGGGGGGGAGAGACCCAGTACTTC
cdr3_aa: CASSLASGGGETQYF

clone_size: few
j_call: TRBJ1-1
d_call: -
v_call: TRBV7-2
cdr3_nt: TGTGCCAGCAGCCTCTACATGAACACTGAAGCTTTCTTT
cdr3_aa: CASSLYMNTEAFF

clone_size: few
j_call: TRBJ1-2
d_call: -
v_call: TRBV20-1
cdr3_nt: TGCAGTGCTAGAGAAGCCAGGTTGAACTATGGCTACACCTTC
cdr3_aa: CSAREARLNYGYTF

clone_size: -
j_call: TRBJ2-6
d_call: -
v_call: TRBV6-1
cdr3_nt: TGTGCCAGCAGTCTTACGACGGCGGCGTCCTCTGGGGCCAACGTCCTGACTTTC
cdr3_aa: CASSLTTAASSGANVLTF

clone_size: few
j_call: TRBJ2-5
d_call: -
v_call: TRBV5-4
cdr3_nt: TGTGCCAGCAGCTTGATGACGGCCGAAGAGACCCAGTACTTC
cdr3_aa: CASSLMTAEETQYF